Each of the 14 T cell receptor beta chains below was sequenced from the same sample in a study of T cell responses to AZD1222 COVID-19 vaccine. Profiling relied on immunoSEQ multiplex PCR, and the TCRdb table lists in-frame clones only, not all of them. The table records about 150,000 clones, 80% to 90% of them present only once. The sequences come from peripheral blood, collected on day 0 of MenACWY control vaccination. The receptors were gathered from an adult in good health.

The chain carries TRBV7-3 and TRBJ1-1, with no clear D. V was shortened by 3 bases and J by 1 base, with 6 bases between the two germline ends. Looked up from germline, CDR1 is SGHTA and CDR2 is FQGTGA. The CDR3 contains 13 residues. CDR3 amino acids: CASSFTQNTEAFF. CDR3 nucleotide sequence: TGTGCCAGCAGCTTCACTCAGAACACTGAAGCTTTCTTT.

The chain employs TRBV6-2 or TRBV6-3 and TRBJ1-4, with D perhaps TRBD1 (5 bases). Trimming took off 2 bases at V and 3 bases at J, with 10 bases between the two ends. This CDR3 is built from 15 residues. Germline V lookup: CDR1 MNHEY, CDR2 SVGEGT. Written as DNA, the CDR3 is TGTGCCAGCAGTTACCAGGGACGGTCTAATGAAAAACTGTTTTTT. Translating gives CASSYQGRSNEKLFF.

The chain links TRBV3-1 (or the pseudogene TRBV3-2) to TRBJ1-4; D unresolved. Germline CDR1 reads LGHDT; CDR2 reads YNNKEL (reference sequence). This CDR3 is 13 amino acids long. Trimming took 1 base from V and 6 from J, leaving 6 bases between them. The CDR3: CASSQGRDEKLFF. CDR3 coding DNA: TGTGCCAGCAGCCAAGGACGGGATGAAAAACTGTTTTTT.

The chain joins TRBV2 to TRBJ2-6; 10 nucleotides line up with TRBD1. CDR3 length equals 16 residues. Germline lookup yields CDR1 SNHLY and CDR2 FYNNEI. V was pared by 5 bases and J by 3 bases, with 4 bases of the junction left unmatched. The CDR3 DNA follows: TGTGCCAGCAGTCGGGACAGGGGTTTTGGGGCCAACGTCCTGACTTTC. It codes for CASSRDRGFGANVLTF.

V usage is TRBV7-9 and J usage is TRBJ1-3; D gene uncertain. The germline V gene has CDR1 SEHNR and CDR2 FQNEAQ (reference sequence). V was trimmed by 1 base and J by 0 bases, leaving 7 bases between them. The length of the CDR3 is 15 residues. The CDR3 DNA is TGTGCCAGCAGCTTAGGCAGGAGCTCTGGAAACACCATATATTTT. Its protein product is CASSLGRSSGNTIYF.

The CDR3 region has the DNA TGTGCCAGCAGCCAAGGGACAGGCCTGTACGAGCAGTACTTC. Translated, it gives CASSQGTGLYEQYF. The chain is built from TRBV28 and TRBJ2-7, with TRBD1 matching over 8 bases. CDR1 and CDR2 from the germline V gene are MDHEN and SYDVKM. Trimming removed 6 bases from V and 4 bases from J; junction bases left unmatched: 8. The CDR3 loop spans 14 amino acids. Looking up the rest from reference TRBV28 and TRBJ2-7 gives the full variable domain: DVKVTQSSRYLVKRTGEKVFLECVQDMDHENMFWYRQDPGLGLRLIYFSYDVKMKEKGDIPEGYSVSREKKERFSLILESASTNQTSMYLCASSQGTGLYEQYFGPGTRLTVT.

This chain uses TRBV4-3 with TRBJ2-1; D gene uncertain. V was pared by 0 bases and J by 0 bases, with 9 bases between. CDR1 is LGHNA and CDR2 is YSLEER in the germline V gene. This CDR3 contains 16 residues. The CDR3 nucleotides read TGCGCCAGCAGCCAAGAAGCGACGAGCTCCTACAATGAGCAGTTCTTC. Amino acids: CASSQEATSSYNEQFF.

The rearrangement links TRBV28 to TRBJ2-7; 8 bases match TRBD1. Per the germline V gene, CDR1 is MDHEN and CDR2 is SYDVKM. This CDR3 is built from 15 residues. With 6 bases clipped from V and 0 bases from J, the junction kept 7 bases outside the gene matches. The CDR3 bases are TGTGCCAGCAGCAATATTGGACAGGGCTCCTACGAGCAGTACGTC. Protein product: CASSNIGQGSYEQYV.

The gene calls are TRBV7-2 and TRBJ2-7; possible D gene TRBD2, 6 bases. The CDR3 runs 14 residues. Germline-derived CDR1 and CDR2 are SGHTA and FQGNSA. Trimming stripped 3 bases from V and 10 bases from J, with 19 bases between. CDR3 sequence reads: CASSFPGEGRSQYF. Here the CDR3 DNA reads TGTGCCAGCAGCTTCCCGGGAGAAGGAAGGAGTCAGTACTTC.

This chain uses TRBV12-3 or TRBV12-4 with TRBJ2-1; 8 bases line up with TRBD2. V lost 5 bases and J lost 9; bases outside the gene matches: 3. The CDR3 sequence is 12 residues long. The CDR3 spells CASSPLAGEQFF. CDR3 in DNA: TGTGCCAGCAGTCCCCTAGCGGGTGAGCAGTTCTTC.

This chain connects TRBV12-3 or TRBV12-4 to TRBJ1-1; tentatively, D is TRBD1 (6 bases). V lost 4 bases and J lost 8, with 14 bases in between. The CDR3 has 13 residues. Here the CDR3 DNA reads TGTGCCAGCAGTTGGCAACTAACAGGGGAAGCTTTCTTT. This translates into CASSWQLTGEAFF.

A single count supports this clone. The chain couples TRBV7-2 to TRBJ2-7; 12 bases agree with TRBD2. The CDR3 runs to 16 residues. CDR1 and CDR2 (germline): SGHTA, FQGNSA. V gave up 1 base and J gave up 4 bases; unmatched junction bases: 5. DNA for the CDR3: TGTGCCAGCAGCTTAGTCCTAGCGGGAGGGGTGTACGAGCAGTACTTC. It codes for CASSLVLAGGVYEQYF.

The V gene is TRBV19, the J gene TRBJ1-3; D call uncertain. V was pared by 1 base and J by 3 bases, with 10 bases between. The CDR3 spans 15 residues. CDR1 LNHDA and CDR2 SQIVND come from the germline V gene (reference sequence). The CDR3 sequence is CASSIGRALGNTIYF. The DNA for the CDR3 is TGTGCCAGTAGTATAGGACGTGCTCTTGGAAACACCATATATTTT.

The chain couples TRBV7-9 to TRBJ1-1, with no clear D. The CDR3 has 14 amino acids. Germline V gene data show CDR1 as SEHNR and CDR2 as FQNEAQ (reference sequence). The germline V and J ends were trimmed by 1 base and 4 bases, with 10 bases remaining between them. In DNA, the CDR3 is TGTGCCAGCAGCTTAGAAGTCGTCGGCACTGAAGCTTTCTTT. This gives the protein CASSLEVVGTEAFF.